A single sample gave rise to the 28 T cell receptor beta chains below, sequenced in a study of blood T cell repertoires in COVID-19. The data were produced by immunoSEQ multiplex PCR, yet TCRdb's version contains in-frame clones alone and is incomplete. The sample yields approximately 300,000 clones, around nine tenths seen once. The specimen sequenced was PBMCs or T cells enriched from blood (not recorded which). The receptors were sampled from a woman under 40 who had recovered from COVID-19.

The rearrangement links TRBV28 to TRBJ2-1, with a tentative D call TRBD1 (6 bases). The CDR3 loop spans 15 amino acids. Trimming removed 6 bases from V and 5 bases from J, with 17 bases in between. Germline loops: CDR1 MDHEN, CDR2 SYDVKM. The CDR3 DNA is TGTGCCAGCAGCTACCCCGGACAGTATAACAATGAGCAGTTCTTC. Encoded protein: CASSYPGQYNNEQFF.

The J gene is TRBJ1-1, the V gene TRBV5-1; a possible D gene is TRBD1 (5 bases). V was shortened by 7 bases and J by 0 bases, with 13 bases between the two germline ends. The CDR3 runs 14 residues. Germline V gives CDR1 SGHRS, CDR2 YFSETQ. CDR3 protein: CASGRSGMNTEAFF. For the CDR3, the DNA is TGCGCCAGCGGCCGATCAGGGATGAACACTGAAGCTTTCTTT.

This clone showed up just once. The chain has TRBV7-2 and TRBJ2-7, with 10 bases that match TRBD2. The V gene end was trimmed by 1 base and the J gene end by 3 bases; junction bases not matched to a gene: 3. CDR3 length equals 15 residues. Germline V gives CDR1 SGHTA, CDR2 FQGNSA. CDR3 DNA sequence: TGTGCCAGCAGCTTAGAACTAGCGGGGAGCTACGAGCAGTACTTC. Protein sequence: CASSLELAGSYEQYF.

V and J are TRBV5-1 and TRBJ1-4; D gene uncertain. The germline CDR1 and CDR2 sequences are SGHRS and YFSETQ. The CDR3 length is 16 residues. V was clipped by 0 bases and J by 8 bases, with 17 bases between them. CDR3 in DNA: TGCGCCAGCAGCTTGGCCAATGGTCCTGAGAGGGAAAAACTGTTTTTT. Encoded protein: CASSLANGPEREKLFF.

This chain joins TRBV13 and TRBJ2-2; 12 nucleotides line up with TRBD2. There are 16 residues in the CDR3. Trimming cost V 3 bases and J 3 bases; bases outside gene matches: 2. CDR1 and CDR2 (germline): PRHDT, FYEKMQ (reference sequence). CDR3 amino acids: CASSLRLAGDTGELFF. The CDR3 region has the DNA TGTGCCAGCAGCTTGAGACTAGCGGGGGACACCGGGGAGCTGTTTTTT. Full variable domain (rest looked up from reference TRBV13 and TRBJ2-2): AAGVIQSPRHLIKEKRETATLKCYPIPRHDTVYWYQQGPGQDPQFLISFYEKMQSDKGSIPDRFSAQQFSDYHSELNMSSLELGDSALYFCASSLRLAGDTGELFFGEGSRLTVL.

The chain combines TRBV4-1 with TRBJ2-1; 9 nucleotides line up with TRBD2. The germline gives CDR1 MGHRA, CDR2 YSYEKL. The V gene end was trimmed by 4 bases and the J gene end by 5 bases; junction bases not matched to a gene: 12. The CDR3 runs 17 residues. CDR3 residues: CASSLIDPSGKDNEQFF. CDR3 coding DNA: TGCGCCAGCAGCCTCATCGACCCTAGCGGGAAAGACAATGAGCAGTTCTTC.

For the CDR3, the DNA is TGCGCCAGCAGCCCCCCGCGGTCAGGAAACACCATATATTTT. Translated, it gives CASSPPRSGNTIYF. J is TRBJ1-3 and V is TRBV5-1; unclear D gene. Per germline, CDR1 SGHRS and CDR2 YFSETQ. V lost 4 bases to trimming and J lost 4 bases, with 12 bases between them. There are 14 residues in the CDR3.

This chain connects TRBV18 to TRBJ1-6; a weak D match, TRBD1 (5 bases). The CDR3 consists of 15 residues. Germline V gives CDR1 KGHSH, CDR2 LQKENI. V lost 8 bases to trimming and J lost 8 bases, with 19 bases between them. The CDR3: CASPSRRQNHSPLHF. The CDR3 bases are TGTGCCAGCCCCTCCCGTCGACAGAATCATTCACCCCTCCACTTT.

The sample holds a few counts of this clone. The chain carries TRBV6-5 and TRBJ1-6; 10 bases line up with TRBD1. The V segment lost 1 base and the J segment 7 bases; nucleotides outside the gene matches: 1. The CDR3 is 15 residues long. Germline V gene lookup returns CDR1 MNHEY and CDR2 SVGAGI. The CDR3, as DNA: TGTGCCAGCAGTTACTGGGGACAGGGGAATTCACCCCTCCACTTT. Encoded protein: CASSYWGQGNSPLHF.

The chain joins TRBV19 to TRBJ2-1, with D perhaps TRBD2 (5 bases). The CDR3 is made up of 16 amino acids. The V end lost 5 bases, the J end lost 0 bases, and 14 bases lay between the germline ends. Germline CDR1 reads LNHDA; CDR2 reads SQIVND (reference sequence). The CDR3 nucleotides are TGTGCCAGTAGTGCCCAGCGCGGGCGCTCCTACAATGAGCAGTTCTTC. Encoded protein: CASSAQRGRSYNEQFF. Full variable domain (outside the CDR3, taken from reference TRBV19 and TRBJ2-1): DGGITQSPKYLFRKEGQNVTLSCEQNLNHDAMYWYRQDPGQGLRLIYYSQIVNDFQKGDIAEGYSVSREKKESFPLTVTSAQKNPTAFYLCASSAQRGRSYNEQFFGPGTRLTVL.

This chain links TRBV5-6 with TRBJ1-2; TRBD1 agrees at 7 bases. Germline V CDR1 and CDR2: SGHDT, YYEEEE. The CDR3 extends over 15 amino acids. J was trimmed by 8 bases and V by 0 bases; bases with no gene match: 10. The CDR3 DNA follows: TGTGCCAGCAGCTTGGGGCGGACAGGCAGTGGGGGCTACACCTTC. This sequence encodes CASSLGRTGSGGYTF.

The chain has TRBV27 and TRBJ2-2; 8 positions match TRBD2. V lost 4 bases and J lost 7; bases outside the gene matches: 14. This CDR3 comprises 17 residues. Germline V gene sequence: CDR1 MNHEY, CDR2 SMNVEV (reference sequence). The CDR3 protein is CASSSPLGGAMFGELFF. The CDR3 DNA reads TGTGCCAGCAGTTCCCCCCTCGGGGGGGCCATGTTCGGGGAGCTGTTTTTT.

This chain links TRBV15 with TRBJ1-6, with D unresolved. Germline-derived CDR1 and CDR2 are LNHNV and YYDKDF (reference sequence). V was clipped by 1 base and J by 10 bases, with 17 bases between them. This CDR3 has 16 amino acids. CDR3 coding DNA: TGTGCCACCAGCAGAGGCGAGGAGGGATTGGGGTCACCCCTCCACTTT. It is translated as CATSRGEEGLGSPLHF.

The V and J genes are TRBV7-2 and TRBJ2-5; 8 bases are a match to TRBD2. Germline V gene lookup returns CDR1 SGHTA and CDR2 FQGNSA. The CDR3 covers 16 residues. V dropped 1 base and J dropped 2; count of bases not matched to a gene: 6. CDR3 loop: CASSLGPSGGQETQYF. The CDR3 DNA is TGTGCCAGCAGCTTAGGGCCCAGCGGGGGTCAAGAGACCCAGTACTTC.

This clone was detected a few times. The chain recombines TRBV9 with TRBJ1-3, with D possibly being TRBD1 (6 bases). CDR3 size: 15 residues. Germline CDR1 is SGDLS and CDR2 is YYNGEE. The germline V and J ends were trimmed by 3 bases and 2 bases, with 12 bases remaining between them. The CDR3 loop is CASSGGTLTGNTIYF. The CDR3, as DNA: TGTGCCAGCAGCGGAGGGACACTGACTGGAAACACCATATATTTT. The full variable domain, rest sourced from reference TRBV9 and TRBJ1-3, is DSGVTQTPKHLITATGQRVTLRCSPRSGDLSVYWYQQSLDQGLQFLIQYYNGEERAKGNILERFSAQQFPDLHSELNLSSLELGDSALYFCASSGGTLTGNTIYFGEGSWLTVV.

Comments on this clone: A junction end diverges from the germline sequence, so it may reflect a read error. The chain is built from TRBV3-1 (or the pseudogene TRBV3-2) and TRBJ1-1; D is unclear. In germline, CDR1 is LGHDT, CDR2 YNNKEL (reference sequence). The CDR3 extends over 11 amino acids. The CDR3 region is CACRQNTEAFF. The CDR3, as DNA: TGTGCCTGCAGACAGAACACTGAAGCTTTCTTT.

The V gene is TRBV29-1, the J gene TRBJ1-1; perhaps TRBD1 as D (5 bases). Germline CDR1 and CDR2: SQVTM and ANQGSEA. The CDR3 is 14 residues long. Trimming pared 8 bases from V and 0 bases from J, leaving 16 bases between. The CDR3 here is CSIGGATMNTEAFF. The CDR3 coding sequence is TGCAGCATCGGCGGGGCGACCATGAACACTGAAGCTTTCTTT.

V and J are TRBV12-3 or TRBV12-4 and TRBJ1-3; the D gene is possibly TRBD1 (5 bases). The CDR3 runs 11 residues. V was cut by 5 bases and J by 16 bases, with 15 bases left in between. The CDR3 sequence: CASSTGRGTYF. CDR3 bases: TGTGCCAGCAGTACTGGACGCGGGACTTATTTT.

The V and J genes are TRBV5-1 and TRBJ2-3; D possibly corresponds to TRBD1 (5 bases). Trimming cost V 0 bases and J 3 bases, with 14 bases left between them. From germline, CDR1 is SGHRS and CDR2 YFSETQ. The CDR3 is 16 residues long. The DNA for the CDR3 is TGCGCCAGCAGCTTGGCCGGCAGGGCCAAGACAGATACGCAGTATTTT. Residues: CASSLAGRAKTDTQYF.

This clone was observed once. This CDR3 is CASSGRTSGGSNEQFF. The CDR3 DNA sequence: TGTGCCAGTAGTGGAAGGACTAGCGGGGGGTCGAATGAGCAGTTCTTC. The V call is TRBV19, the J call TRBJ2-1; the match to TRBD2 covers 14 bases. This CDR3 has 16 amino acids. Trimming took 5 bases from V and 7 from J; bases not matched to a gene: 7. Germline lookup yields CDR1 LNHDA and CDR2 SQIVND (reference sequence).

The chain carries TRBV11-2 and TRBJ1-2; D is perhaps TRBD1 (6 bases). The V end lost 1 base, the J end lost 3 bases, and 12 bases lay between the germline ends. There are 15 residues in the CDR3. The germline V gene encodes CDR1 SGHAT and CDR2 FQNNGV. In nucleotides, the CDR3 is TGTGCCAGCAGCTTAGGAGGAGGGGGGGACTATGGCTACACCTTC. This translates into CASSLGGGGDYGYTF.

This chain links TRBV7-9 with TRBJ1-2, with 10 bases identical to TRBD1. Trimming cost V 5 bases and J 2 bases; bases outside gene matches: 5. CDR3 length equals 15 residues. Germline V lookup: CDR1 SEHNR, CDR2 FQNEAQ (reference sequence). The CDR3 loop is CASSDRGRRNYGYTF. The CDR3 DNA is TGTGCCAGCAGCGACAGGGGGCGCAGGAACTATGGCTACACCTTC. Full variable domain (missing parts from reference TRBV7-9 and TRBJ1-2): DTGVSQNPRHKITKRGQNVTFRCDPISEHNRLYWYRQTLGQGPEFLTYFQNEAQLEKSRLLSDRFSAERPKGSFSTLEIQRTEQGDSAMYLCASSDRGRRNYGYTFGSGTRLTVV.

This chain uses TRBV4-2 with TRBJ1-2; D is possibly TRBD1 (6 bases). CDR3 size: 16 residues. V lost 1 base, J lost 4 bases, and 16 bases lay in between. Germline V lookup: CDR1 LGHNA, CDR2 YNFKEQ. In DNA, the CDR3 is TGTGCCAGCAGCCAAGCCGTACAGGGAGGGGCCTATGGCTACACCTTC. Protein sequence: CASSQAVQGGAYGYTF.

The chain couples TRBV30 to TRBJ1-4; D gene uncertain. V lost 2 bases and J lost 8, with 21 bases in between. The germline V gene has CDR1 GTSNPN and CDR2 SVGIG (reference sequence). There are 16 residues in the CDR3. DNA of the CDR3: TGTGCCTGGAGTTTCCCGTTTAGGGTTCGAGGGGAAAAACTGTTTTTT. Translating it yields CAWSFPFRVRGEKLFF.

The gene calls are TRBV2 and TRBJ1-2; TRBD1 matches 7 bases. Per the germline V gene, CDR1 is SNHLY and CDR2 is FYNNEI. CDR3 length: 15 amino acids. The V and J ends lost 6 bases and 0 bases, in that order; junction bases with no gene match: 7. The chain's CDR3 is CASRPRTGTNYGYTF. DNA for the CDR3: TGTGCCAGCAGACCCAGGACAGGAACTAACTATGGCTACACCTTC.

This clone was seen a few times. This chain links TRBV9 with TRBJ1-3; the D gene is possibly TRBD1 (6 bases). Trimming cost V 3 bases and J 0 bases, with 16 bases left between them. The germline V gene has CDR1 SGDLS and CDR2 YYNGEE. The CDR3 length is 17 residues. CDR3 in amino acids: CASSETPDSLSGNTIYF. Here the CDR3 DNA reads TGTGCCAGCAGCGAGACCCCGGACAGTCTCTCTGGAAACACCATATATTTT.

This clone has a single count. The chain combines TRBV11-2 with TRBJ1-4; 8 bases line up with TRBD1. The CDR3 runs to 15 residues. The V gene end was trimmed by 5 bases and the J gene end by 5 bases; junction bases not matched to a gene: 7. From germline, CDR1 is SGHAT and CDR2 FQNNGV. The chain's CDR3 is CASSRGGQVNEKLFF. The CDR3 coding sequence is TGTGCCAGCAGCCGAGGGGGACAGGTGAATGAAAAACTGTTTTTT.

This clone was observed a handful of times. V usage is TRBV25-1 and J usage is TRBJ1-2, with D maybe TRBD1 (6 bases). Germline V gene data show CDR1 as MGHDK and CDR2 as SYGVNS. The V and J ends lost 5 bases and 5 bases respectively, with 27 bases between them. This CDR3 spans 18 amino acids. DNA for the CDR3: TGTGCCAGCAGTTCCTCGCTGGACAGTTCCCCCCGGGCATATGGCTACACCTTC. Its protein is CASSSSLDSSPRAYGYTF.